The following is a T cell receptor beta chain sequence with its context. What it binds is not known. The CDR3 spans 16 residues. Losses at the gene ends were 8 bases for V and 3 bases for J; bases not matched to a gene: 9. The germline CDR1 and CDR2 sequences are SEHNR and FQNEAQ (reference sequence). Time point of the sample: week 35, safety follow-up. Doses consisted of 300 ug of mutant IDH1 20-mer peptide each, paired with topical imiquimod. Donors had new WHO grade 3 or 4 IDH1-mutant, ATRX-lost astrocytomas. This entry comes from a study of a mutant IDH1 vaccine in newly diagnosed glioma. Looking at the study overall: Previous care, which was radiotherapy, temozolomide, or both, most often involved both. The timing of visit V12 was week 35, and that of visit V13 was week 47.

Data came from immunoSEQ multiplex PCR; TCRdb stores just in-frame clones and leaves some out. The data show around 70,000 clones, roughly 83% seen once. General observations from the study: Apparently unrelated to pseudoprogression were changes in the top peripheral T cell clonotypes.

The receptor's source is a man between 18 and 35 years old with glioma. Sequences were derived from PBMCs, sampled from a glioma patient whose treatment included an IDH1 peptide vaccine. This chain connects TRBV7-9 to TRBJ2-6, with TRBD1 identical over 8 bases. The CDR3 DNA reads as TGTGCCAGCGGAGAAGCAGGGGGCGGTGGGGCCAACGTCCTGACTTTC. It translates to CASGEAGGGGANVLTF.